The present T cell receptor beta chain was sequenced within a study of T cells after posttransplantation cyclophosphamide. Study observations and caveats: Skin or GI-infiltrating T cells shared few TRB sequences with blood. Later post-transplant blood repertoires were often dominated by donor CD8+ memory clones.

This related bone marrow graft donor gave peripheral blood on the day of marrow donation. Sequenced by immunoSEQ multiplex PCR; TCRdb stores in-frame clones only, minus some. The sample contains approximately 31,000 clones, none of them singletons. The CDR3 is made up of 14 amino acids. The germline gives CDR1 LNHNV, CDR2 YYDKDF (reference sequence). Trimming pared 0 bases from V and 3 bases from J, leaving 8 bases between. In the case of this clone: Its cognate antigen is unknown.

The sequencing sample was made of PBMCs. V is TRBV15 and J is TRBJ1-1; D is unclear. This TCR was recovered from a woman aged 25 to 39 in good health and a related stem cell transplant donor. For the CDR3, the DNA is TGTGCCACCAGCAGAGACGGAACAGACACTGAAGCTTTCTTT. Its translation is CATSRDGTDTEAFF.